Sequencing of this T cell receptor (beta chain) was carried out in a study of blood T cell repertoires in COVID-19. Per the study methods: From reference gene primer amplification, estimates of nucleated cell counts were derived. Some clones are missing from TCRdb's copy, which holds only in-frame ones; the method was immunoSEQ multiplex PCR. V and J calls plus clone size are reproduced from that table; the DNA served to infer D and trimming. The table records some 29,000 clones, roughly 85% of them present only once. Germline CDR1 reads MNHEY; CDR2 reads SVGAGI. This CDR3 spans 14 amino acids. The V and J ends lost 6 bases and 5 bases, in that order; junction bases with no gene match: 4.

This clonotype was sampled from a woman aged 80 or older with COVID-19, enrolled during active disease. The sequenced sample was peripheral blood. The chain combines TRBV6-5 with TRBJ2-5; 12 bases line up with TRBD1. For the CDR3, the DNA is TGTGCCAGCAGGGGACAGGGGGCTGGGGAGACCCAGTACTTC. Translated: CASRGQGAGETQYF.